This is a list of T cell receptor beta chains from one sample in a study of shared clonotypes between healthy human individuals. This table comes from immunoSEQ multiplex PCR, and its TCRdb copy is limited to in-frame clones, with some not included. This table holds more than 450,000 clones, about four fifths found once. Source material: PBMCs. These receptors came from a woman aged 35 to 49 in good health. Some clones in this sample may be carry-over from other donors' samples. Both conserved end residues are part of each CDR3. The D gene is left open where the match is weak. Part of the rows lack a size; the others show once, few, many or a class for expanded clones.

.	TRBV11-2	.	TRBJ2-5	CASSLDLAQETQYF	TGTGCCAGCAGCTTAGATCTTGCGCAAGAGACCCAGTACTTC
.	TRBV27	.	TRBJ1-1	CASSFGMGNTEAFF	TGTGCCAGCAGTTTTGGGATGGGGAACACTGAAGCTTTCTTT
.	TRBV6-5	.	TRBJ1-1	CASSLGTLNTEAFF	TGTGCCAGCAGTTTGGGGACATTGAACACTGAAGCTTTCTTT
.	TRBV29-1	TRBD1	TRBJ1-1	CSVEGDRVAPRTEAFF	TGCAGCGTTGAAGGCGACAGGGTTGCCCCGAGAACTGAAGCTTTCTTT
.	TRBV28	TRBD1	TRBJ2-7	CASTDRSYEQYF	TGTGCCAGCACGGACAGGAGCTACGAGCAGTACTTC
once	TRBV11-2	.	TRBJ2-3	CASSLEGRVTDTQYF	TGTGCCAGCAGCTTAGAAGGAAGGGTAACAGATACGCAGTATTTT
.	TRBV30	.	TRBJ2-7	CAWSVGGGSYEQYF	TGTGCCTGGAGTGTTGGAGGGGGATCCTACGAGCAGTACTTC
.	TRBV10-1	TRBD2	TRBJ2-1	CASSGGTSGSGTWNEQFF	TGCGCCAGCAGTGGGGGGACTAGCGGGAGCGGTACATGGAATGAGCAGTTCTTC
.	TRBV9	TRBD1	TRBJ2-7	CASSSQPGQGFEQYF	TGTGCCAGCAGCTCACAACCGGGACAGGGGTTCGAGCAGTACTTC
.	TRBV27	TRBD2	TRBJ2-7	CASSLIAGAPSGEQYF	TGTGCCAGCAGTTTAATAGCGGGAGCTCCCTCGGGGGAGCAGTACTTC
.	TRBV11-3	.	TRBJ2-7	CASSPSASRHEQYF	TGTGCCAGCAGCCCTAGCGCTAGCCGGCACGAGCAGTACTTC
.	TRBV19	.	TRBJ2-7	CASSEQRDGSYEQYF	TGTGCCAGTAGTGAACAGAGGGACGGGTCCTACGAGCAGTACTTC
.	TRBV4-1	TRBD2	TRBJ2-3	CASSHATSGATDTQYF	TGCGCCAGCAGCCATGCGACTAGCGGGGCAACAGATACGCAGTATTTT
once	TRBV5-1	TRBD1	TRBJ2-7	CASSLFPRQGDEQYF	TGCGCCAGCAGCTTGTTCCCCAGACAGGGGGACGAGCAGTACTTC
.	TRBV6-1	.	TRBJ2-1	CASSEVLQYNEQFF	TGTGCCAGCAGTGAAGTTCTTCAATACAATGAGCAGTTCTTC
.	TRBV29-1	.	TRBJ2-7	CSVLDRNSYEQYF	TGCAGCGTTTTAGACAGGAACTCCTACGAGCAGTACTTC
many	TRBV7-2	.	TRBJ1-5	CASSLEDSAYQPQHF	TGTGCCAGCAGCTTAGAGGACAGCGCCTATCAGCCCCAGCATTTT
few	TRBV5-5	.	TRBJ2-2	CASSLGPGATGELFF	TGTGCCAGCAGCTTGGGCCCAGGGGCAACCGGGGAGCTGTTTTTT
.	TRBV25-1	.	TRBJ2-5	CASSEWGTGTETQYF	TGTGCCAGCAGTGAATGGGGTACAGGGACGGAGACCCAGTACTTC
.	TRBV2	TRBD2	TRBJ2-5	CASYGLAGLYPQETQYF	TGTGCCAGCTATGGACTAGCGGGACTCTATCCCCAAGAGACCCAGTACTTC
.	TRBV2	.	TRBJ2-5	CASSGGVNQETQYF	TGTGCCAGCAGTGGTGGGGTGAACCAAGAGACCCAGTACTTC
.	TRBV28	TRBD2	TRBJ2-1	CASSLRLSGVYNEQFF	TGTGCCAGCAGTTTACGACTTAGCGGGGTGTACAATGAGCAGTTCTTC
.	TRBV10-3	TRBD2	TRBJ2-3	CAISGTSGSTDTQYF	TGTGCCATCAGCGGGACTAGCGGTAGCACAGATACGCAGTATTTT
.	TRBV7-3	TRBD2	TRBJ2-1	CASSLKLAGSYNEQFF	TGTGCCAGCAGCTTAAAACTAGCGGGCTCCTACAATGAGCAGTTCTTC
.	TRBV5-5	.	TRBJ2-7	CASSLVLDSGVEQYF	TGTGCCAGCAGCTTGGTCCTTGACTCGGGTGTCGAGCAGTACTTC
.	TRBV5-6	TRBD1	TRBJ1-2	CASGQGFYGYTF	TGTGCCAGCGGACAGGGGTTCTATGGCTACACCTTC
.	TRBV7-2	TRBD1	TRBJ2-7	CASSLMGQGYEQYF	TGTGCCAGCAGCTTAATGGGACAGGGCTACGAGCAGTACTTC
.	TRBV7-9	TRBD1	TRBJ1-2	CASSARDRGPNYGYTF	TGTGCCAGCAGCGCAAGGGACAGGGGCCCTAACTATGGCTACACCTTC
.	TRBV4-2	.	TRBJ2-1	CASSQDAARSLGDEQFF	TGTGCCAGCAGCCAAGATGCGGCGCGGAGTCTGGGAGATGAGCAGTTCTTC
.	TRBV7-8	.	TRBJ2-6	CASSLVGYSGANVLTF	TGTGCCAGCAGCCTCGTCGGCTATTCTGGGGCCAACGTCCTGACTTTC
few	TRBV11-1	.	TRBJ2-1	CASSLGQIEQFF	TGTGCCAGCAGCCTAGGACAGATTGAGCAGTTCTTC
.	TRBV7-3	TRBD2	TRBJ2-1	CASSPPGGTILSQFF	TGTGCCAGCAGCCCCCCGGGGGGGACTATCCTATCCCAGTTCTTC
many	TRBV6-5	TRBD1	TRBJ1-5	CASGHRDRGQPQHF	TGTGCCAGCGGCCATCGGGACAGGGGTCAGCCCCAGCATTTT
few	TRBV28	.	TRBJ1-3	CASSLRLLVGGNTIYF	TGTGCCAGCAGTTTAAGGTTATTGGTCGGCGGAAACACCATATATTTT
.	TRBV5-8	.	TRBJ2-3	CASSLEGADTQYF	TGTGCCAGCAGCTTGGAGGGGGCAGATACGCAGTATTTT
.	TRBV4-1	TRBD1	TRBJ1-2	CASSHPGQGSYGYTF	TGCGCCAGCAGCCACCCGGGACAGGGTAGCTATGGCTACACCTTC
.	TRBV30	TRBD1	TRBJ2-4	CAWRDRNLAKNIQYF	TGTGCCTGGAGGGACAGGAACCTAGCCAAAAACATTCAGTACTTC
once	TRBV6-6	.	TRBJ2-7	CASGSSYEQYF	TGTGCCAGCGGAAGCTCCTACGAGCAGTATTTC
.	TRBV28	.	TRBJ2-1	CAGSDIHAEQFF	TGTGCCGGCTCTGACATCCACGCTGAGCAGTTCTTC
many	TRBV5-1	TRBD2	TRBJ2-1	CASRRERLIF	TGCGCCAGCAGGCGGGAGAGATTAATCTTC
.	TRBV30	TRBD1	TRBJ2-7	CAWSHHGTGTLEQYF	TGTGCCTGGAGTCACCACGGGACAGGAACGCTCGAGCAGTACTTC
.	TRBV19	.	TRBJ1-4	CASRPVWGKLFF	TGTGCCAGTAGGCCAGTGTGGGGAAAACTGTTTTTT